The 12 T cell receptor beta chains below were found in one sample sequenced in a study of sequential checkpoint blockade in melanoma (dated by TCRdb to the late 2010s). The library relied on the immunoSEQ multiplex PCR assay. The table was pulled from immuneACCESS by TCRdb, which kept in-frame rearrangements only. Such tables lose some clones; where checked, under half of the loss comes from unresolved V genes, and the rest has no known cause. Within this sample are under 5,500 clones, with 15% to 20% of them counted one time only. The ten largest clones add up to approximately 18% of the sample. The treatment or condition label for this specimen denotes: randomized to nivolumab then ipilimumab (arm A) or the reverse (arm B). Specimen: tumor tissue (inferred from file names), collected from a patient given nivolumab and ipilimumab in sequence. All receptors derive from a human donor with melanoma.

The chain uses TRBV19 and TRBJ2-1, with D unresolved. The ends were cut back, 1 base at V and 2 bases at J, with 12 bases in the middle. CDR1 LNHDA and CDR2 SQIVND come from the germline V gene (reference sequence). The CDR3 covers 16 residues. CDR3 bases: TGTGCCAGTAGTATAGTGGGGAATCCTCCCTACAATGAGCAGTTCTTC. Its protein product is CASSIVGNPPYNEQFF.

V and J are TRBV11-3 and TRBJ2-2, with D perhaps matching TRBD1 (6 bases). The CDR3 covers 17 residues. Between the trimmed V and J ends, which lost 3 bases and 0 bases, there was a span of 14 bases. CDR1 is SGHNT, CDR2 YENEEA, per germline. CDR3 in amino acids: CASSLGAGSTNTGELFF. CDR3 DNA: TGTGCCAGCAGCTTGGGGGCAGGCTCGACGAACACCGGGGAGCTGTTTTTT.

This clone was detected a few times. The chain employs TRBV6-8 and TRBJ1-2; D call uncertain. Trimming pared 10 bases from V and 6 bases from J, leaving 15 bases between. CDR1 MNHGY and CDR2 SAAAGT come from the germline V gene. This CDR3 region has 12 residues. The CDR3 sequence is CAITTSRDGYTF. The CDR3 region has the DNA TGTGCCATCACGACGAGTAGAGATGGCTACACCTTC.

The rearrangement links TRBV28 to TRBJ1-3; D is undetermined. V was shortened by 3 bases and J by 0 bases, with 15 bases between the two germline ends. Germline-derived CDR1 and CDR2 are MDHEN and SYDVKM. This CDR3 spans 17 amino acids. The CDR3 reads CASSFRGLVISGNTIYF. In DNA form, the CDR3 reads TGTGCCAGCAGTTTCCGGGGATTAGTTATCTCTGGAAACACCATATATTTT.

This clone was seen repeatedly, ten times or more. The chain combines TRBV11-3 with TRBJ2-3, with 8 positions matching TRBD1. Germline V gives CDR1 SGHNT, CDR2 YENEEA. This CDR3 region has 15 residues. V lost 1 base to trimming and J lost 5 bases; unmatched junction nucleotides: 5. CDR3 region: CASSLVGQGGDTQYF. CDR3 sequence (DNA): TGTGCCAGCAGCTTAGTTGGACAGGGAGGAGATACGCAGTATTTT.

This clone has ten or more counts. V gene TRBV16 combines with J gene TRBJ2-3, with D tentatively TRBD1 or TRBD2 (5 bases each). Trimming left V 6 bases short and J 2 bases short, with 12 bases between. Germline loops: CDR1 KGHSY, CDR2 FQNENV. This CDR3 is built from 14 residues. CDR3 region: CASRGPGHTDTQYF. CDR3 DNA: TGTGCCAGCAGAGGGCCGGGGCACACAGATACGCAGTATTTT.

There are many counts of this clone. The CDR3 is CASMGTGFYGYTF. CDR3 nucleotide sequence: TGTGCCAGCATGGGGACAGGTTTTTATGGCTACACCTTC. The V and J genes are TRBV6-8 and TRBJ1-2; 8 positions match TRBD1. The germline V gene has CDR1 MNHGY and CDR2 SAAAGT. The CDR3 has 13 residues. The V and J ends lost 7 bases and 5 bases, in that order; junction bases with no gene match: 6.

In this sample, this clone is medium-sized. The CDR3 DNA follows: TGTGCCGGGACCTACGGATATTCGAACACCGGGGAGCTGTTTTTT. This translates into CAGTYGYSNTGELFF. The chain has TRBV12-2 and TRBJ2-2. TRBV12-2 is marked as a pseudogene. The CDR3 covers 15 residues.

Only a few counts were recorded for this clone. The chain carries TRBV18 and TRBJ2-3, with 7 bases lining up with TRBD1. Per germline, CDR1 KGHSH and CDR2 LQKENI. CDR3 length: 16 amino acids. After removal of 3 bases from V and 2 bases from J, the junction contained 8 bases not matched to a gene. For the CDR3, the DNA is TGTGCCAGCTCACCCCCCGACAGGGCCCTCACAGATACGCAGTATTTT. Translating gives CASSPPDRALTDTQYF.

This clone was seen repeatedly, ten times or more. This chain connects TRBV11-3 to TRBJ2-1; D is perhaps TRBD1 or TRBD2 (5 bases each). Germline V CDR1 and CDR2: SGHNT, YENEEA. V was pared by 2 bases and J by 2 bases, with 10 bases between. The length of the CDR3 is 15 residues. The CDR3 coding sequence is TGTGCCAGCAGCTTAATGGTGGGGGCCTACAATGAGCAGTTCTTC. Amino acids: CASSLMVGAYNEQFF.

Only a few counts were recorded for this clone. This chain links TRBV28 with TRBJ2-5, with TRBD2 matching over 14 bases. From germline, CDR1 is MDHEN and CDR2 SYDVKM. V dropped 4 bases and J dropped 4; count of bases not matched to a gene: 5. This CDR3 is 16 amino acids long. CDR3 coding DNA: TGTGCCAGCAGTTCGCGGACTAGCGGGGGGACAGAGACCCAGTACTTC. It encodes CASSSRTSGGTETQYF.

By sample fraction, this clone is medium-sized. The V gene is TRBV6-8, the J gene TRBJ2-6; D unresolved. The CDR3 covers 16 residues. Germline V gives CDR1 MNHGY, CDR2 SAAAGT. Trimming left V 5 bases short and J 4 bases short, with 15 bases between. The CDR3 DNA reads TGTGCCAGCAGTCCGTTGTGGCGCGGAGGGGCCAACGTCCTGACTTTC. This sequence encodes CASSPLWRGGANVLTF.